The rows below give T cell receptor beta chains drawn from one sample of a study of identical twins. TCRdb reprocessed the 5' RACE reads via MiXCR and lists one record per CDR3 protein. The sample carries 500,000 to 550,000 distinct CDR3 sequences, about a fifth recorded once. This same sample was also part of a study on yellow fever vaccine responses in identical twins.

Sequencing used CD4+ T cells sorted from blood. These receptors came from a woman younger than 35 in good health. CDR3s include the opening cysteine and the closing phenylalanine or tryptophan.

V gene	J gene	CDR3 protein
TRBV12-3/TRBV12-4	TRBJ1-1	CASAGQGARTEAFF
TRBV7-9	TRBJ2-1	CASSLEGSLSRGFF
TRBV6-4	TRBJ2-3	CASSKEAGPDTQYF
TRBV2	TRBJ2-3	CASRGSGRAIDTQYF
TRBV9	TRBJ2-2	CASSVGTGRTGELFF
TRBV12-3/TRBV12-4	TRBJ1-5	CASSERRDSNQPQHF
TRBV20-1	TRBJ2-5	CSAKTSGVETQYF
TRBV12-3/TRBV12-4	TRBJ2-1	CASSSLVSSGRASGEQFF
TRBV5-1	TRBJ1-6	CASSPQGQGAFWNSPLHF
TRBV5-6	TRBJ2-1	CASSYAGFLRGNEQFF
TRBV11-3	TRBJ2-1	CASSLGGSGHPEQFF
TRBV3-1	TRBJ2-2	CASSQIRSLNTGELFF
TRBV20-1	TRBJ2-1	CSARTAGGHEQFF
TRBV9	TRBJ2-1	CASSPEGGGSYNEQFF
TRBV12-3/TRBV12-4	TRBJ2-3	CASRIGSSIGTDTQYF
TRBV10-3	TRBJ2-1	CAIRAGVGYNEQFF
TRBV5-1	TRBJ2-5	CASSLGRDRYQETQYF
TRBV7-2	TRBJ2-1	CASSWTSGGGHGEQFF
TRBV24-1	TRBJ2-5	CATSDYRGPETQYF
TRBV13	TRBJ2-2	CACCLPGGGQKYTGELFF
TRBV4-2	TRBJ2-2	CASSRLVWTGELFF
TRBV29-1	TRBJ2-5	CSVEDRTSGLGTQYF
TRBV29-1	TRBJ2-7	CSVYRGKYEQYF
TRBV4-2	TRBJ2-5	CASSQDRGSGRKETQYF
TRBV18	TRBJ2-5	CASSPPMGGFETQYF
TRBV28	TRBJ2-5	CASSPPGQQRGETQYF
TRBV6-1	TRBJ2-1	CASSEGRTRGEQFF
TRBV5-1	TRBJ2-5	CASSLVGERVETQYF
TRBV20-1	TRBJ1-1	CSAFGGAGKNTEAFF
TRBV18	TRBJ2-1	CASSRAPGQGPYNEQFF
TRBV5-1	TRBJ2-5	CASSLGLDRETQYF
TRBV24-1	TRBJ1-1	CATSDAGGNTEAFF
TRBV20-1	TRBJ1-5	CSARTGESNQPQHF
TRBV11-2	TRBJ2-3	CASSLGIAGTDTQYF
TRBV20-1	TRBJ2-1	CSARTLNEQFF
TRBV5-1	TRBJ2-7	CASSLVAESFHEQYF
TRBV2	TRBJ2-6	CASRSLPVAGHSGANVLTF
TRBV2	TRBJ1-5	CASSRDHNQPQHF
TRBV20-1	TRBJ2-1	CSANPALSGSNNEQFF
TRBV2	TRBJ2-5	CTCSFRLAGLGVQETQYF
TRBV5-5	TRBJ2-1	CASSLASRAPTNEQFF
TRBV12-3/TRBV12-4	TRBJ1-3	CASRGVPSGNTIYF
TRBV12-3/TRBV12-4	TRBJ1-5	CASRETGNQPQHF
TRBV2	TRBJ2-5	CASRHRGRDQETQYF
TRBV7-8	TRBJ1-1	CASSLGGFQPAFF
TRBV29-1	TRBJ2-2	CSADETHPGELFF
TRBV10-3	TRBJ2-1	CANGPDLGSEQFF